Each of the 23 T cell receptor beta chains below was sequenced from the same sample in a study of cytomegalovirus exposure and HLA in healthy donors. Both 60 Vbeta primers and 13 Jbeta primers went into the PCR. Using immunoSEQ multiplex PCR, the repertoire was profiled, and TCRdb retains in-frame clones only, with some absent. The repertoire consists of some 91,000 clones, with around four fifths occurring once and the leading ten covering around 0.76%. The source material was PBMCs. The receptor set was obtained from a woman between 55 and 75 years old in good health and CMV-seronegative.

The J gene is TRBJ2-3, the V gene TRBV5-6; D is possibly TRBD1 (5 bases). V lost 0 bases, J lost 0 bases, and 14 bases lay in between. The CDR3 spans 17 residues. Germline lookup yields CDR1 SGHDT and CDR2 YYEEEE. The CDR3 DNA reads TGTGCCAGCAGCTTGGGAGTGGGGCTGGGAAGCACAGATACGCAGTATTTT. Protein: CASSLGVGLGSTDTQYF.

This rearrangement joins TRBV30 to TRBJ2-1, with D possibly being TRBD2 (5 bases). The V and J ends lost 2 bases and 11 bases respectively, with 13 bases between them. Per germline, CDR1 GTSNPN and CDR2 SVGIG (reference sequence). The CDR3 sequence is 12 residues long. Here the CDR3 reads CAWSIGRRKQFF. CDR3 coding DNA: TGTGCCTGGAGTATCGGACGGAGGAAGCAGTTCTTC.

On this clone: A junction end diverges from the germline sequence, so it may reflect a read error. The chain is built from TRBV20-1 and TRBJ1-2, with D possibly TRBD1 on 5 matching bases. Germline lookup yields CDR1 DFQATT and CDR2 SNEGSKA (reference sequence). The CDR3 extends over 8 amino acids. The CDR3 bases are TGCAGTGCCAGAGGGGAGAACTTC. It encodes CSARGENF.

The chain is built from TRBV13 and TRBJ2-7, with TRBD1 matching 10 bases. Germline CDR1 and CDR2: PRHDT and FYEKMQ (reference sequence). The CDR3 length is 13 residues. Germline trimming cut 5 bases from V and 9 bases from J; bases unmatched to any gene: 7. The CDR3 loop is CASSPRTGGRQYF. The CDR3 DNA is TGTGCCAGCAGCCCCCGGACAGGGGGGAGGCAGTACTTC. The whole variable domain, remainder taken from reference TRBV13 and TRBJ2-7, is AAGVIQSPRHLIKEKRETATLKCYPIPRHDTVYWYQQGPGQDPQFLISFYEKMQSDKGSIPDRFSAQQFSDYHSELNMSSLELGDSALYFCASSPRTGGRQYFGPGTRLTVT.

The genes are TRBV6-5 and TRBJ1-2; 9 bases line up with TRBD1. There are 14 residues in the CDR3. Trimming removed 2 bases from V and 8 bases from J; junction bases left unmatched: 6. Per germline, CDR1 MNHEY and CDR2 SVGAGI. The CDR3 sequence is CASSYGTGLGGYTF. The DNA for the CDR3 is TGTGCCAGCAGTTACGGGACAGGGCTGGGCGGCTACACCTTC.

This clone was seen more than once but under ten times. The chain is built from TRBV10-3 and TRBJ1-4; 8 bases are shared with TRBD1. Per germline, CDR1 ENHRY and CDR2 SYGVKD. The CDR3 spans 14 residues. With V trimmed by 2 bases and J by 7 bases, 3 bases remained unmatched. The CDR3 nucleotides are TGTGCCATCAGTGAGAACAGGGGGGGTGAAAAACTGTTTTTT. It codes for CAISENRGGEKLFF.

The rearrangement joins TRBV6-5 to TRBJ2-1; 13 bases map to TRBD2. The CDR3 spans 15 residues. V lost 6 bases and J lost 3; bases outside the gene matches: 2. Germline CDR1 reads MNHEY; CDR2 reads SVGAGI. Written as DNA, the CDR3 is TGTGCCAGCAGCCGGACTAGCGGGAGCTACAATGAGCAGTTCTTC. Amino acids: CASSRTSGSYNEQFF.

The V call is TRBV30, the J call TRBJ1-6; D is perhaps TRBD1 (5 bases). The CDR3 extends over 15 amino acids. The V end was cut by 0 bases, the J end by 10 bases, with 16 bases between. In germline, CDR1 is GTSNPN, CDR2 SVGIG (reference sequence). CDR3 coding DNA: TGTGCCTGGAGTGTAACAGGAAAAAACGGATCACCCCTCCACTTT. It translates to CAWSVTGKNGSPLHF.

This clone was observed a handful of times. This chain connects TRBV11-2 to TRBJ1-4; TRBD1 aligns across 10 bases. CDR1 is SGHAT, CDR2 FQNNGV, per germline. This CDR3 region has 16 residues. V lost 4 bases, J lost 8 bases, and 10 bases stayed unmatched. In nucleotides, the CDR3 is TGTGCCAGCAGCTGGGTGACAGGGGGCGCCCGGGAAAAACTGTTTTTT. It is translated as CASSWVTGGAREKLFF.

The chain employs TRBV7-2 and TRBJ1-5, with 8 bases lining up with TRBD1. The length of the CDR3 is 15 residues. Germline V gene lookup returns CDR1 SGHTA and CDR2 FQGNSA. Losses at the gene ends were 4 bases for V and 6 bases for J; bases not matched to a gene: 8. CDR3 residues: CASSSGQGRSQPQHF. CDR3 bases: TGTGCCAGCAGCTCAGGACAGGGCAGGAGTCAGCCCCAGCATTTT.

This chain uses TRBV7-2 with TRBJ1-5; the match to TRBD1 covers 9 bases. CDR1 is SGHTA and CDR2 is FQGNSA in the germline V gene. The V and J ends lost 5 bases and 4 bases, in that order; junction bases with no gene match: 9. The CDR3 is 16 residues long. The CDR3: CASSLWAGTGNQPQHF. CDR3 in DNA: TGTGCCAGCAGCCTGTGGGCGGGGACAGGGAATCAGCCCCAGCATTTT.

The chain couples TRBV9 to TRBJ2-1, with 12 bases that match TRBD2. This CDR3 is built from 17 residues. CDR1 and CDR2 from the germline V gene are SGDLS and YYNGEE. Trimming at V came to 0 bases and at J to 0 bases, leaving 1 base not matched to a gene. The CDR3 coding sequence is TGTGCCAGCAGCGTAGGGACTAGCGGGAACTCCTACAATGAGCAGTTCTTC. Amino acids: CASSVGTSGNSYNEQFF.

The DNA of the CDR3 is TGTGCCAGCAGGACAGGGGGAGGGGGCTACACCTTC. Amino acid sequence: CASRTGGGGYTF. The J gene is TRBJ1-2, the V gene TRBV6-5; 9 nucleotides line up with TRBD1. Germline CDR1 is MNHEY and CDR2 is SVGAGI. This CDR3 is 12 amino acids long. Unmatched junction bases numbered 4, after V lost 6 bases and J lost 8 bases.

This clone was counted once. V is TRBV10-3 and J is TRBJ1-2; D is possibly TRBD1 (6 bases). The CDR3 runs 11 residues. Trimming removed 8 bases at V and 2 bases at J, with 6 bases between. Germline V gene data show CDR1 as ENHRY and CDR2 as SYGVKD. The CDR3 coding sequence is TGTGCCATCGGACAGAACTATGGCTACACCTTC. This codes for CAIGQNYGYTF.

CDR3 DNA sequence: TGTGCCACCGCTCTCCAGGGACAGGGAACCGGGGAGCTGTTTTTT. Protein sequence: CATALQGQGTGELFF. V gene TRBV10-3 combines with J gene TRBJ2-2, with 9 bases fitting TRBD1. The V gene end was trimmed by 10 bases and the J gene end by 5 bases; junction bases not matched to a gene: 11. The CDR3 has 15 amino acids. Germline assignment: CDR1 ENHRY and CDR2 SYGVKD.

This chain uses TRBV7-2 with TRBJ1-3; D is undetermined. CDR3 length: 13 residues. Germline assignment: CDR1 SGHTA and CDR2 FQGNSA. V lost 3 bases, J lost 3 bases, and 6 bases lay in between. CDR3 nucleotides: TGTGCCAGCAGCTTGGGCAGTGGAAACACCATATATTTT. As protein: CASSLGSGNTIYF. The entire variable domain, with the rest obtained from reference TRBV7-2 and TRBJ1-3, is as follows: GAGVSQSPSNKVTEKGKDVELRCDPISGHTALYWYRQSLGQGLEFLIYFQGNSAPDKSGLPSDRFSAERTGGSVSTLTIQRTQQEDSAVYLCASSLGSGNTIYFGEGSWLTVV.

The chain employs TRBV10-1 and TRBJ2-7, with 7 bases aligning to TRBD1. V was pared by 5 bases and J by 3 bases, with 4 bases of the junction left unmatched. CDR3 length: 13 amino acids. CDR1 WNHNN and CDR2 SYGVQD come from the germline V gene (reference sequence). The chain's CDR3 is CASSRGPNYEQYF. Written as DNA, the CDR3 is TGCGCCAGCAGTAGGGGGCCAAACTACGAGCAGTACTTC.

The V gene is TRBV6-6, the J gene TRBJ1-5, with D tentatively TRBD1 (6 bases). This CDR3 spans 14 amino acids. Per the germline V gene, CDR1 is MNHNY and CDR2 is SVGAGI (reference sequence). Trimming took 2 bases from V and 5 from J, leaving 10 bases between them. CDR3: CASSYEDRYQPQHF. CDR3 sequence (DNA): TGTGCCAGCAGTTACGAGGACAGATATCAGCCCCAGCATTTT.

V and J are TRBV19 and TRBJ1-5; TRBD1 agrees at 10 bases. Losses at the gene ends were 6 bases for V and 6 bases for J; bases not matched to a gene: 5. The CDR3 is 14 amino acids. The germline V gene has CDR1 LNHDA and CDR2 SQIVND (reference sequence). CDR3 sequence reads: CASSSGQGSQPQHF. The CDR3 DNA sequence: TGTGCCAGTAGCTCGGGACAGGGGAGTCAGCCCCAGCATTTT.

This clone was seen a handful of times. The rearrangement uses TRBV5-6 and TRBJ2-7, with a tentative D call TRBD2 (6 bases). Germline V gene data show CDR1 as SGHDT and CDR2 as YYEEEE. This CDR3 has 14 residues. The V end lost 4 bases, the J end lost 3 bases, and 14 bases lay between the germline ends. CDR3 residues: CASSPGDPSYEQYF. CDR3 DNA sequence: TGTGCCAGCAGCCCGGGAGATCCAAGCTACGAGCAGTACTTC.

CDR3 DNA sequence: TGTGCCAGCAGTTCGAGTGGGCGGGAAGGCACAGATACGCAGTATTTT. The encoded protein is CASSSSGREGTDTQYF. The V gene is TRBV28, the J gene TRBJ2-3; tentative D call: TRBD2 (6 bases). V lost 4 bases and J lost 1, with 15 bases in between. The germline CDR1 and CDR2 sequences are MDHEN and SYDVKM. This CDR3 comprises 16 residues.

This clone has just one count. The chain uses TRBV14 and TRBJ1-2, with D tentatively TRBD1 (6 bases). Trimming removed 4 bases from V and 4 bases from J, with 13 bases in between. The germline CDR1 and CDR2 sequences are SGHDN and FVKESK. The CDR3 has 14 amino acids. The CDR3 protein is CASSRTATTYGYTF. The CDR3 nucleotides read TGTGCCAGCAGCCGGACAGCCACTACCTATGGCTACACCTTC. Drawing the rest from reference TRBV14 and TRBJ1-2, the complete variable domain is EAGVTQFPSHSVIEKGQTVTLRCDPISGHDNLYWYRRVMGKEIKFLLHFVKESKQDESGMPNNRFLAERTGGTYSTLKVQPAELEDSGVYFCASSRTATTYGYTFGSGTRLTVV.

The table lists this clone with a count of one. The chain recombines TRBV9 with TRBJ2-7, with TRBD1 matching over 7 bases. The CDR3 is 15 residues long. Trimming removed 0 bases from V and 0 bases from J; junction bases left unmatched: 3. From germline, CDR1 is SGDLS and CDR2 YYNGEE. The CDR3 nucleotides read TGTGCCAGCAGCGTAGAGGGGACAGTCTCCTACGAGCAGTACTTC. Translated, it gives CASSVEGTVSYEQYF.